A selection of T cell receptor beta chains follows, all from one sample in a study of T cells in tumors after PD-1 blockade. The table came from immunoSEQ multiplex PCR; TCRdb's copy has only in-frame clones and leaves some out. The sample holds roughly 4,500 clones, approximately 73% seen once. This material consisted of tumor tissue, taken before anti-PD-1 treatment. These TCRs come from a human donor with basal cell carcinoma. Each CDR3 is given with its conserved first and last residue. The order of the fields is J gene, V gene, D gene, clone size, CDR3 protein, CDR3 DNA. A D gene is named only where the DNA matches it firmly. The size entry is marked missing in some rows and otherwise reads once, few, many or a size class.

TRBJ1-3	TRBV3-1/TRBV3-2	TRBD1	few	CASSQGLQGPGNTIYF	TGTGCCAGCAGCCAAGGATTACAGGGGCCTGGAAACACCATATATTTT
TRBJ2-7	TRBV21-1	NA	NA	CASSSERVSYEQYF	TGTGCCAGCAGCAGCGAGCGAGTGTCCTACGAGCAGTACTTC
TRBJ1-5	TRBV19	NA	NA	CASSIGGGGINQPQHF	TGTGCCAGTAGTATTGGGGGGGGTGGCATCAATCAGCCCCAGCATTTT
TRBJ2-1	TRBV11-3	NA	NA	CASSPDWSREQFF	TGTGCCAGCAGCCCGGACTGGTCTCGTGAGCAGTTCTTC
TRBJ2-7	TRBV7-2	NA	few	CASSFTPDPYEQYF	TGTGCCAGCAGCTTTACCCCAGATCCCTACGAGCAGTACTTC
TRBJ2-7	TRBV13	NA	few	CASSLEGGDYEQYF	TGTGCCAGCAGCTTAGAGGGCGGGGATTACGAGCAGTACTTC
TRBJ2-1	TRBV30	TRBD2	NA	CAWSVLGRGSRHNEQFF	TGTGCCTGGAGTGTATTGGGGCGGGGGTCTCGACACAATGAGCAGTTCTTC
TRBJ2-7	TRBV3-1/TRBV3-2	NA	NA	CASSQDYGGAYEQYF	TGTGCCAGCAGCCAAGATTATGGCGGGGCCTACGAGCAGTACTTC
TRBJ1-4	TRBV3-1/TRBV3-2	NA	once	CASSPGGTNEKLFF	TGTGCCAGCAGCCCTGGGGGGACTAATGAAAAACTGTTTTTT
TRBJ1-6	TRBV2	TRBD1	NA	CASSGGGQINSPLHF	TGTGCCAGCAGTGGAGGGGGACAGATAAATTCACCCCTCCACTTT
TRBJ2-1	TRBV14	TRBD2	NA	CASSLSGGFSYNEQFF	TGTGCCAGCAGCCTCAGCGGGGGGTTCTCCTACAATGAGCAGTTCTTC
TRBJ1-2	TRBV19	NA	NA	CASSIAGNYGYTF	TGTGCCAGTAGTATAGCCGGGAACTATGGCTACACCTTC
TRBJ1-5	TRBV5-6	NA	NA	CASSLTGGFNQPQHF	TGTGCCAGCAGCCTCACCGGGGGCTTCAATCAGCCCCAGCATTTT
TRBJ2-2	TRBV4-1	NA	NA	CASSQGGFYDTGELFF	TGCGCCAGCAGCCAAGGGGGTTTCTATGACACCGGGGAGCTGTTTTTT
TRBJ2-1	TRBV5-3	NA	NA	CARSPWVRGNYNEQFF	TGTGCCAGAAGCCCCTGGGTCCGAGGGAACTACAATGAGCAGTTCTTC
TRBJ2-2	TRBV11-3	TRBD2	once	CASSLYPGGNTGELFF	TGTGCCAGCAGCTTATATCCGGGGGGGAACACCGGGGAGCTGTTTTTT
TRBJ1-3	TRBV12-3/TRBV12-4	NA	medium-sized	CASTPSLGNTIYF	TGTGCCAGCACTCCCAGTCTAGGAAACACCATATATTTT
TRBJ1-1	TRBV19	TRBD1	NA	CATLDRGRARDTEAFF	TGTGCCACCCTCGACAGGGGGCGCGCCCGGGACACTGAAGCTTTCTTT
TRBJ1-6	TRBV4-1	TRBD1	NA	CASSHPGQGISPLHF	TGCGCCAGCAGCCATCCAGGACAGGGGATTTCACCCCTCCACTTT
TRBJ2-4	TRBV5-6	NA	few	CASSMGHSLNIQYF	TGTGCCAGCAGCATGGGACATTCCCTGAACATTCAGTACTTC
TRBJ2-3	TRBV18	TRBD2	NA	CASSPPGTRPTDTQYF	TGTGCCAGCTCACCGCCCGGGACTAGGCCTACAGATACGCAGTATTTT
TRBJ2-7	TRBV30	TRBD1	NA	CAWSERTGGFYEQYF	TGTGCCTGGAGTGAACGGACAGGGGGCTTCTACGAGCAGTACTTC
TRBJ1-6	TRBV7-2	TRBD1	few	CASSAPGGFGNSPLHF	TGTGCCAGCAGCGCGCCAGGGGGCTTTGGTAATTCACCCCTCCACTTT
TRBJ1-1	TRBV19	NA	NA	CATLEGTEAFF	TGTGCCACCCTCGAGGGAACTGAAGCTTTCTTT
TRBJ1-1	TRBV28	TRBD1	NA	CASSLYRGVAEAFF	TGTGCCAGCAGTTTATACAGGGGGGTCGCTGAAGCTTTCTTT
TRBJ2-5	TRBV19	NA	NA	CASSIRGETQYF	TGTGCCAGTAGTATTCGGGGCGAGACCCAGTACTTC
TRBJ1-1	TRBV30	TRBD1	NA	CAWREGQVEAFF	TGTGCCTGGAGAGAGGGACAGGTTGAAGCTTTCTTT
TRBJ1-3	TRBV5-4	NA	NA	CASSDGGKVGNTIYF	TGTGCCAGCAGCGACGGAGGGAAGGTTGGAAACACCATATATTTT
TRBJ2-1	TRBV9	NA	once	CASNPAGTPSNEQFF	TGTGCCAGCAACCCCGCCGGGACCCCCTCGAATGAGCAGTTCTTC
TRBJ1-5	TRBV2	NA	NA	CASCGVGGFGSNQPQHF	TGTGCCAGCTGTGGGGTGGGGGGTTTTGGGAGCAATCAGCCCCAGCATTTT
TRBJ1-2	TRBV27	TRBD1	NA	CASSIQQGANYGYTF	TGTGCCAGCAGTATCCAACAGGGGGCTAACTATGGCTACACCTTC
TRBJ1-1	TRBV30	NA	NA	CAWRSGDTEAFF	TGTGCCTGGAGATCGGGAGACACTGAAGCTTTCTTT
TRBJ2-7	TRBV29-1	TRBD2	NA	CSAGTSGAEQYF	TGCAGCGCTGGGACTAGCGGGGCCGAGCAGTACTTC
TRBJ1-1	TRBV28	NA	NA	CASSLPGARVAFF	TGTGCCAGCAGTTTGCCGGGGGCCCGGGTGGCTTTCTTT
TRBJ1-6	TRBV6-5	NA	NA	CASSYSTEINSPLHF	TGTGCCAGCAGTTACTCTACAGAGATTAATTCACCCCTCCACTTT
TRBJ2-5	TRBV7-2	TRBD2	NA	CASSSSGGETQYF	TGTGCCAGCAGCTCTAGCGGGGGAGAGACCCAGTACTTC
TRBJ2-7	TRBV7-8	NA	few	CASSLVRSSYEQYF	TGTGCCAGCAGCTTGGTCAGGAGCTCCTACGAGCAGTACTTC
TRBJ2-2	TRBV28	TRBD1	NA	CATFPGQEYTGELFF	TGTGCCACCTTCCCGGGACAGGAATACACCGGGGAGCTGTTTTTT
TRBJ2-3	TRBV7-9	TRBD2	once	CASSLRTSGDVTDTQYF	TGTGCCAGCAGCTTACGGACTAGCGGGGATGTGACAGATACGCAGTATTTT
TRBJ2-1	TRBV2	NA	NA	CASSELDPSYNEQFF	TGTGCCAGCAGTGAACTCGACCCCTCCTACAATGAGCAGTTCTTC
TRBJ2-7	TRBV7-8	TRBD1	NA	CASSLIGTGDYEQYF	TGTGCCAGCAGCTTAATAGGGACAGGAGATTACGAGCAGTACTTC
TRBJ1-1	TRBV11-3	NA	NA	CASSLGGPGNTEAFF	TGTGCCAGCAGCCTCGGGGGCCCGGGGAACACTGAAGCTTTCTTT